One sample yielded the 21 T cell receptor beta chains listed below, sequenced in a study of T cells in localized non-small cell lung cancer. This table comes from immunoSEQ multiplex PCR, and its TCRdb copy is limited to in-frame clones, with some not included. The sample carries nearly 40,000 clones, more than 85% recorded once. The sequencing used peripheral blood, collected before any cancer treatment. The receptors were sampled from a man aged 18-49 years with stage I lung adenocarcinoma.

This chain uses TRBV5-1 with TRBJ2-1, with 7 bases that match TRBD2. V shed 3 bases, J shed 0 bases, and the junction held 9 bases outside the gene matches. The CDR3 is 17 amino acids. In germline, CDR1 is SGHRS, CDR2 YFSETQ. CDR3 coding DNA: TGCGCCAGCAGCTCCCTGACTAGCCTGAGCTCCTACAATGAGCAGTTCTTC. As protein: CASSSLTSLSSYNEQFF.

The chain carries TRBV19 and TRBJ1-1, with 8 bases fitting TRBD1. This CDR3 spans 14 amino acids. The trim removed 6 bases at V and 3 bases at J, leaving 6 bases unmatched. Germline assignment: CDR1 LNHDA and CDR2 SQIVND (reference sequence). The CDR3 coding sequence is TGTGCCAGTAGGGCAGGGGGCAAGGACACTGAAGCTTTCTTT. Residues: CASRAGGKDTEAFF.

The sample holds a few counts of this clone. The DNA of the CDR3 is TGTGCCAGCACCGAGGGACAGAATAACTATGGCTACACCTTC. It is translated as CASTEGQNNYGYTF. V is TRBV6-1 and J is TRBJ1-2; 7 nucleotides align to TRBD1. Germline loops: CDR1 MNHNS, CDR2 SASEGT. This CDR3 region has 14 residues. Losses at the gene ends were 7 bases for V and 1 base for J; bases not matched to a gene: 6.

The chain joins TRBV12-2 to TRBJ2-3; the D call in the table, TRBD2, was not verified against the DNA. TRBV12-2 is a recognized pseudogene. The CDR3 runs 13 residues. CDR3 protein: CASRLITADTQYF. The CDR3 DNA reads TGTGCAAGTCGCTTAATTACGGCAGATACGCAGTATTTT.

This chain links TRBV7-9 with TRBJ2-2; possibly TRBD1 for D (6 bases). CDR3 size: 14 residues. Germline V gives CDR1 SEHNR, CDR2 FQNEAQ (reference sequence). The V end lost 3 bases, the J end lost 6 bases, and 11 bases lay between the germline ends. The CDR3 region has the DNA TGTGCCAGCAGCTTTAAACAGGGAGCCGGGGAGCTGTTTTTT. This codes for CASSFKQGAGELFF.

This sequence joins TRBV6-6 and TRBJ2-7, with D possibly matching TRBD1 (6 bases). This CDR3 contains 14 residues. In germline, CDR1 is MNHNY, CDR2 SVGAGI (reference sequence). The germline V and J ends were trimmed by 5 bases and 1 base, with 12 bases remaining between them. The CDR3 here is CASSSPQGSYEQYF. CDR3 nucleotides: TGTGCCAGCAGTAGCCCACAGGGATCCTACGAGCAGTACTTC.

The rearrangement uses TRBV13 and TRBJ1-1, with 7 bases that match TRBD1. Looked up from germline, CDR1 is PRHDT and CDR2 is FYEKMQ (reference sequence). Germline trimming cut 4 bases from V and 9 bases from J; bases unmatched to any gene: 11. This CDR3 contains 14 residues. The CDR3 is CASSYTGDHLKAFF. The CDR3 DNA reads as TGTGCCAGCAGCTACACAGGGGACCACCTCAAAGCTTTCTTT.

The chain combines TRBV7-3 with TRBJ2-1; 8 bases are shared with TRBD2. V gave up 4 bases and J gave up 9 bases; unmatched junction bases: 5. The germline gives CDR1 SGHTA, CDR2 FQGTGA. There are 13 residues in the CDR3. The CDR3 sequence is CASSSGTSGEQFF. CDR3 sequence (DNA): TGTGCCAGCAGCTCCGGGACTAGTGGTGAGCAGTTCTTC.

CDR3 DNA sequence: TGTGCCAGTATGGAAAGGGAGAGGACCGGGGAGCTGTTTTTT. This codes for CASMERERTGELFF. This rearrangement joins TRBV19 to TRBJ2-2; D possibly corresponds to TRBD2 (5 bases). Germline V gives CDR1 LNHDA, CDR2 SQIVND (reference sequence). The V and J ends lost 7 bases and 5 bases respectively, with 14 bases between them. The CDR3 spans 14 residues.

This rearrangement joins TRBV18 to TRBJ1-3, with 7 positions matching TRBD1. This CDR3 has 16 residues. The trim removed 1 base at V and 8 bases at J, leaving 11 bases unmatched. CDR1 is KGHSH and CDR2 is LQKENI in the germline V gene. The DNA for the CDR3 is TGTGCCAGCTCACCACGGACAGGCCATACGAAGGACACCATATATTTT. Encoded protein: CASSPRTGHTKDTIYF.

The chain uses TRBV19 and TRBJ1-2, with D hard to call. This CDR3 is 15 amino acids long. The V end lost 6 bases, the J end lost 3 bases, and 17 bases lay between the germline ends. CDR1 and CDR2 (germline): LNHDA, SQIVND (reference sequence). CDR3 loop: CASRDSGLIDYGYTF. CDR3 nucleotides: TGTGCCAGTAGGGATTCCGGGCTAATTGACTATGGCTACACCTTC.

This clone was picked up one time. The chain is built from TRBV6-7 and TRBJ1-4; possible D gene TRBD1, 5 bases. TRBV6-7 is assigned to the ORF class and has an uncertain function. The CDR3 contains 12 residues. V was pared by 8 bases and J by 7 bases, with 11 bases between. CDR3 coding DNA: TGTGCCAGCGTCCAGGGTGGTGAAAAACTGTTTTTT. Residues: CASVQGGEKLFF.

V usage is TRBV7-9 and J usage is TRBJ1-6, with D possibly TRBD1 on 6 matching bases. In germline, CDR1 is SEHNR, CDR2 FQNEAQ (reference sequence). Trimming stripped 7 bases from V and 10 bases from J, with 23 bases between. There are 16 residues in the CDR3. The CDR3 DNA sequence: TGTGCCAGCACCGGCCTTGGGGGGGGCGCCGGATCACCCCTCCACTTT. It is translated as CASTGLGGGAGSPLHF.

This clone has only one observation. This chain connects TRBV4-3 to TRBJ2-7; 7 positions agree with TRBD1. Germline CDR1 LGHNA, CDR2 YSLEER. The CDR3 is 13 amino acids. Germline trimming cut 3 bases from V and 2 bases from J; bases unmatched to any gene: 1. The DNA for the CDR3 is TGCGCCAGCAGCCACGGACAGGCCTACGAGCAGTACTTC. It encodes CASSHGQAYEQYF.

The chain combines TRBV5-4 with TRBJ2-4; 10 nucleotides agree with TRBD1. V lost 3 bases to trimming and J lost 8 bases; unmatched junction nucleotides: 8. CDR3 length: 15 residues. Germline CDR1 reads SGHNT; CDR2 reads YYREEE (reference sequence). This CDR3 is CASSSSGQGVYIQYF. CDR3 nucleotides: TGTGCCAGCAGCTCGTCTGGACAGGGGGTTTACATTCAGTACTTC.

The chain links TRBV28 to TRBJ1-5; D is uncertain. CDR1 and CDR2 (germline): MDHEN, SYDVKM. The CDR3 extends over 13 amino acids. V was cut by 6 bases and J by 4 bases, with 10 bases left in between. The CDR3, as DNA: TGTGCCAGCAGCTACGACACTAATCAGCCCCAGCATTTT. This gives the protein CASSYDTNQPQHF.

The chain uses TRBV6-5 and TRBJ1-1, with 8 bases aligning to TRBD1. Unmatched junction bases numbered 5, after V lost 6 bases and J lost 5 bases. Germline CDR1 MNHEY, CDR2 SVGAGI. The CDR3 contains 13 residues. The CDR3: CASRRQGWTEAFF. The CDR3 DNA follows: TGTGCCAGCAGGCGACAGGGGTGGACTGAAGCTTTCTTT.

In this sample, this clone turned up once. J is TRBJ2-1 and V is TRBV30; D gene uncertain. The germline gives CDR1 GTSNPN, CDR2 SVGIG (reference sequence). V lost 1 base to trimming and J lost 5 bases, with 6 bases between them. CDR3 length: 12 amino acids. CDR3 nucleotides: TGTGCCTGGAGTGAAGAACACAATGAGCAGTTCTTC. This codes for CAWSEEHNEQFF.

The V gene is TRBV25-1, the J gene TRBJ1-2; D uncertain. The CDR3 covers 14 residues. Germline V CDR1 and CDR2: MGHDK, SYGVNS. V lost 2 bases to trimming and J lost 7 bases, with 14 bases between them. The CDR3 DNA reads as TGTGCCAGCAGTGAAAATGGGCCCTCGGGTGGCTACACCTTC. It encodes CASSENGPSGGYTF.

The chain couples TRBV7-8 to TRBJ1-5; D not resolved. CDR3 length: 16 residues. Trimming stripped 0 bases from V and 4 bases from J, with 13 bases between. Germline CDR1 SGHVS, CDR2 FQNEAQ. In nucleotides, the CDR3 is TGTGCCAGCAGCTTAGCAGTGGGGTCAGCTAATCAGCCCCAGCATTTT. Its translation is CASSLAVGSANQPQHF.

The chain has TRBV30 and TRBJ1-4; D ambiguous. Per germline, CDR1 GTSNPN and CDR2 SVGIG (reference sequence). With 5 bases removed from V and 12 bases from J, the gap between germline ends came to 19 bases. The CDR3 is 13 residues long. CDR3 bases: TGTGCCTGGGGATTCGGGATCTCGAGGGAACTGTTTTTT. Translation gives CAWGFGISRELFF. Based on the CDR3 plus reference TRBV30 and TRBJ1-4, the full variable domain is SQTIHQWPATLVQPVGSPLSLECTVEGTSNPNLYWYRQAAGRGLQLLFYSVGIGQISSEVPQNLSASRPQDRQFILSSKKLLLSDSGFYLCAWGFGISRELFFGSGTQLSVL.